Each of the 11 T cell receptor beta chains below was sequenced from the same sample in a study of shared clonotypes between healthy human individuals. Naive CD8 cells, CD45RO-negative and positively selected for CCR7, excluded terminally differentiated effector memory CD45RA+ cells. Sequencing used immunoSEQ multiplex PCR; TCRdb keeps in-frame clones, though not all of them. The repertoire holds about 1,900,000 clones, around 96% seen once, with 1% to 1.5% in the top ten. Source material: naive CD8+ T cells sorted from blood. The receptors here all came from a man in his late teens or twenties in good health.

V is TRBV7-9 and J is TRBJ2-2, with a tentative D call TRBD1 (6 bases). Trimming removed 5 bases from V and 0 bases from J, with 16 bases in between. This CDR3 is 17 amino acids long. CDR1 and CDR2 (germline): SEHNR, FQNEAQ (reference sequence). CDR3 sequence (DNA): TGTGCCAGCAGCCCGCCAGGGGCCTGGCCGAACACCGGGGAGCTGTTTTTT. This translates into CASSPPGAWPNTGELFF.

This sequence joins TRBV5-6 and TRBJ1-2, with 7 bases that match TRBD1. Germline V lookup: CDR1 SGHDT, CDR2 YYEEEE. With 4 bases clipped from V and 6 bases from J, the junction kept 6 bases outside the gene matches. CDR3 length equals 13 residues. CDR3 sequence: CASSSGTVNGYTF. The CDR3 DNA sequence: TGTGCCAGCAGCAGCGGGACAGTTAATGGCTACACCTTC.

The count of this clone is one. The rearrangement joins TRBV18 to TRBJ2-1; D possibly corresponds to TRBD1 (6 bases). This CDR3 spans 15 amino acids. V dropped 2 bases and J dropped 3 bases, with 11 bases sitting between them. Germline CDR1 is KGHSH and CDR2 is LQKENI. CDR3 loop: CASSPNGQIYNEQFF. CDR3 sequence (DNA): TGTGCCAGCTCACCAAATGGACAGATCTACAATGAGCAGTTCTTC.

CDR3 in amino acids: CASSSVGGGYTDTQYF. The CDR3 coding sequence is TGTGCCAGCAGCTCCGTTGGGGGGGGATACACAGATACGCAGTATTTT. V gene TRBV13 combines with J gene TRBJ2-3, with TRBD2 matching 7 bases. After removal of 4 bases from V and 2 bases from J, the junction contained 9 bases not matched to a gene. The germline V gene has CDR1 PRHDT and CDR2 FYEKMQ (reference sequence). This CDR3 comprises 16 residues.

The gene calls are TRBV5-4 and TRBJ2-7, with TRBD2 identical over 7 bases. The CDR3 loop spans 14 amino acids. Germline CDR1 reads SGHNT; CDR2 reads YYREEE (reference sequence). V was pared by 4 bases and J by 2 bases, with 6 bases of the junction left unmatched. As DNA, the CDR3 is TGTGCCAGCAGCCCCGGGACTATCCCCTACGAGCAGTACTTC. Amino acid sequence: CASSPGTIPYEQYF.

This sequence joins TRBV5-1 and TRBJ2-7; D remains unclear. The germline V gene has CDR1 SGHRS and CDR2 YFSETQ. Trimming removed 3 bases at V and 2 bases at J, with 9 bases between. This CDR3 is built from 13 residues. DNA for the CDR3: TGCGCCAGCAGCTACGGCCAGCCCTACGAGCAGTACTTC. Translated, it gives CASSYGQPYEQYF. The full variable domain, completed using reference TRBV5-1 and TRBJ2-7, is KAGVTQTPRYLIKTRGQQVTLSCSPISGHRSVSWYQQTPGQGLQFLFEYFSETQRNKGNFPGRFSGRQFSNSRSEMNVSTLELGDSALYLCASSYGQPYEQYFGPGTRLTVT.

The chain recombines TRBV4-1 with TRBJ2-1, with TRBD2 matching over 12 bases. The CDR3 is 16 amino acids. Germline CDR1 is MGHRA and CDR2 is YSYEKL. V gave up 3 bases and J gave up 4 bases; unmatched junction bases: 4. The CDR3 protein is CASSQEGLAGYNEQFF. The CDR3 region has the DNA TGCGCCAGCAGCCAGGAAGGACTAGCGGGGTACAATGAGCAGTTCTTC.

V usage is TRBV4-1 and J usage is TRBJ2-7; 13 nucleotides match TRBD2. The germline V gene has CDR1 MGHRA and CDR2 YSYEKL. The CDR3 length is 16 residues. The ends lost 2 bases at V and 2 bases at J; junction bases unmatched: 3. CDR3 bases: TGCGCCAGCAGCCAACTAGGGACTAGCGGGACCTACGAGCAGTACTTC. This codes for CASSQLGTSGTYEQYF.

The chain combines TRBV7-2 with TRBJ2-7, with unresolved D. V was clipped by 0 bases and J by 3 bases, with 12 bases between them. Germline V gives CDR1 SGHTA, CDR2 FQGNSA. The CDR3 is 15 residues long. The CDR3 DNA sequence: TGTGCCAGCAGCTTAGCGGCCGGAAGTCTCTACGAGCAGTACTTC. Protein sequence: CASSLAAGSLYEQYF.

The chain recombines TRBV10-3 with TRBJ1-3; D not resolved. V shed 2 bases and J shed 2 bases, with 13 bases lying between them. Germline V CDR1 and CDR2: ENHRY, SYGVKD. The CDR3 has 16 amino acids. CDR3 protein: CAISEPSEGAGNTIYF. CDR3 DNA: TGTGCCATCAGTGAGCCATCAGAGGGCGCTGGAAACACCATATATTTT.

J is TRBJ2-1 and V is TRBV11-3; weak D call: TRBD1 (5 bases). The CDR3 is 12 amino acids. Looked up from germline, CDR1 is SGHNT and CDR2 is YENEEA. Deletions cut 6 bases from V and 7 bases from J, with 10 bases between. The CDR3 region is CASSDSFNEQFF. In DNA form, the CDR3 reads TGTGCCAGCAGTGACAGCTTTAATGAGCAGTTCTTC.